The 2 T cell receptor beta chains listed next were all sequenced from one sample in a study of blood T cell repertoires in COVID-19. Clones were read by immunoSEQ multiplex PCR, and TCRdb kept only the in-frame ones, dropping some. Among approximately 300,000 clones, more than 70% were seen once, and the ten largest hold 5.3%. The sequenced material came from PBMCs or T cells enriched from blood (not recorded which). The source is a woman aged 25-40 years who had recovered from COVID-19.

The V call is TRBV19, the J call TRBJ1-2, with D perhaps matching TRBD1 (6 bases). Germline assignment: CDR1 LNHDA and CDR2 SQIVND (reference sequence). The CDR3 is 15 residues long. Trimming left V 4 bases short and J 6 bases short, with 18 bases between. Here the CDR3 DNA reads TGTGCCAGTAGTAATATGGCGACAGGAGCAGATGGCTACACCTTC. Translation gives CASSNMATGADGYTF.

The table lists this clone with a count of one. The chain couples TRBV5-1 to TRBJ1-1; possible D gene TRBD1, 6 bases. Germline V CDR1 and CDR2: SGHRS, YFSETQ. The CDR3 length is 14 residues. V was trimmed by 3 bases and J by 7 bases, leaving 16 bases between them. The CDR3 protein is CASSSRGQPFEAFF. The DNA for the CDR3 is TGCGCCAGCAGCTCCCGAGGACAGCCATTTGAAGCTTTCTTT.